This TCR beta chain comes out of a study of blood T cell repertoires in COVID-19. The overall study: Samples taken during acute and convalescent COVID-19 were collected in the United States, Italy and Spain. In each case, the material was cDNA or gDNA derived from T cells, B-cell-depleted T cells, or PBMCs.

This table comes from immunoSEQ multiplex PCR, and its TCRdb copy is limited to in-frame clones, with some not included. The sample yields 100,000 or so clones, roughly 80% seen once. CDR3 size: 15 residues. With 3 bases removed from V and 6 bases from J, the gap between germline ends came to 15 bases. Germline CDR1 reads KGHSH; CDR2 reads LQKENI. J is TRBJ1-5 and V is TRBV18; D uncertain. Sample: peripheral blood. This TCR came from a woman in her sixties or seventies with active or convalescent COVID-19. In DNA form, the CDR3 reads TGTGCCAGCTCACCGGAGGCCGGGAGCGGTCAGCCCCAGCATTTT. This translates into CASSPEAGSGQPQHF.